Listed below are T cell receptor beta chains from one sample, sequenced in a study of CD8+CD57+ T cells in acquired aplastic anemia. TCRdb re-analysed the reads in MiXCR, keeping a single row per CDR3 protein. The table shows 400,000 to 450,000 distinct CDR3 sequences, with around 72% occurring only once. Sample: sorted CD4+, CD8+, or CD8+CD57+ T cells (not recorded which) from PBMCs. All receptors come from a human donor in good health, serving as a control. CDR3s include the opening cysteine and the closing phenylalanine or tryptophan. D genes are given only for firm matches. Clone sizes are given selectively: once, few, many, or a class where the clone is expanded.

cdr3_length	j_call	d_call	clone_size	v_call	cdr3_aa	cdr3_nt
13	TRBJ1-2	-	-	TRBV19	CASRYRSRGRYTF	TGTGCCAGTAGATACCGGAGCAGGGGCCGCTACACCTTC
16	TRBJ2-7	-	-	TRBV6-1	CASSRPQGTRNYEQYF	TGTGCCAGCAGTCGACCTCAGGGTACGAGGAACTACGAGCAGTACTTC
14	TRBJ2-7	TRBD2	-	TRBV7-2	CASILGVAGGYREF	TGTGCCAGCATCTTAGGGGTAGCGGGGGGGTATCGCGAGTTC
15	TRBJ2-3	TRBD2	many	TRBV30	CAWSGTSGYTDTQYF	TGTGCCTGGAGTGGGACTAGCGGTTACACAGATACGCAGTATTTT
13	TRBJ1-6	-	-	TRBV6-5	CASSYPGNSPLHF	TGTGCCAGCAGTTACCCCGGCAATTCACCCCTCCACTTT
13	TRBJ2-1	-	many	TRBV4-3	CASSQDQAGEQFF	TGCGCCAGCAGCCAAGATCAAGCCGGTGAGCAGTTCTTC
14	TRBJ1-1	-	few	TRBV29-1	CSVVASGPVTEAFF	TGCAGCGTTGTGGCTAGCGGGCCGGTAACTGAAGCTTTCTTT
14	TRBJ2-5	TRBD1	-	TRBV7-6	CASSIGQGVKTQYF	TGTGCCAGCAGTATAGGGCAGGGGGTAAAGACCCAGTACTTC
11	TRBJ1-2	-	-	TRBV20-1	CSRTPKYGYTF	TGCAGTCGAACACCTAAGTATGGCTACACCTTC
14	TRBJ1-1	-	-	TRBV20-1	CSARPLVGGAEAFF	TGCAGTGCTAGACCGCTCGTCGGGGGGGCTGAAGCTTTCTTT
13	TRBJ2-3	-	many	TRBV10-1	CASSESRGDTQYF	TGCGCCAGCAGTGAGTCTCGAGGAGATACGCAGTATTTT
15	TRBJ2-1	-	many	TRBV7-2	CASGLVPRGRNEQFF	TGTGCCAGCGGCTTAGTGCCCCGGGGGCGCAATGAGCAGTTCTTC
13	TRBJ1-3	-	-	TRBV20-1	CSARSFPLGSIYF	TGCAGTGCTAGGTCTTTTCCCCTAGGCTCCATATATTTT
17	TRBJ2-2	-	-	TRBV20-1	CSARASLRGTNTGELLF	TGCAGTGCTAGAGCCTCTCTAAGGGGGACGAACACCGGGGAGCTGCTTTTT
15	TRBJ2-6	-	-	TRBV7-9	CAGSTRGAGANVLTF	TGTGCCGGCAGTACCCGGGGGGCCGGGGCCAACGTCCTGACTTTC
13	TRBJ1-3	-	many	TRBV14	CASSTTSGNTIYF	TGTGCCAGCAGCACGACTTCTGGAAACACCATATATTTT
12	TRBJ1-2	TRBD1	-	TRBV5-1	CASSLARQGATF	TGCGCCAGCAGCTTGGCTCGTCAGGGGGCCACCTTC
17	TRBJ2-2	-	many	TRBV14	CASSQDRGQTNTGELFF	TGTGCCAGCAGCCAAGATCGCGGACAGACGAACACCGGGGAGCTGTTTTTT
14	TRBJ1-6	-	-	TRBV19	CASSTEGLDFAFHF	TGTGCCAGTAGTACAGAAGGATTAGACTTCGCTTTCCACTTT
14	TRBJ2-1	TRBD1	-	TRBV7-2	CASSVLTGSGDQFF	TGTGCCAGCAGCGTATTGACAGGGTCGGGTGATCAGTTCTTT
14	TRBJ1-5	-	many	TRBV6-2/TRBV6-3	CASSSSGSNQPQHF	TGTGCCAGCAGTTCCTCAGGGTCCAATCAGCCCCAGCATTTT
14	TRBJ1-5	-	-	TRBV7-2	CASSQGGGQGTQHF	TGTGCCAGCAGCCAAGGGGGGGGGCAGGGGACCCAGCATTTT
17	TRBJ2-2	-	-	TRBV28	CASSPRRRGGVTGELFF	TGTGCCAGCAGTCCCAGGAGGCGAGGGGGGGTCACCGGGGAGCTGTTTTTT
12	TRBJ2-7	-	-	TRBV29-1	CSVPDSWGEQYF	TGCAGCGTTCCAGACAGTTGGGGCGAGCAGTACTTC
13	TRBJ2-7	-	many	TRBV19	CASSTKGSYEQYF	TGTGCCAGTAGTACGAAGGGGAGCTACGAGCAGTACTTC
16	TRBJ1-6	TRBD1	few	TRBV25-1	CASSETGQGGNSPLHF	TGTGCCAGCAGTGAAACGGGACAGGGAGGGAATTCACCCCTCCACTTT
14	TRBJ1-6	-	-	TRBV7-2	CASSPKNYGQPLHF	TGTGCCAGCAGCCCAAAGAACTACGGGCAGCCCCTCCACTTT
13	TRBJ2-2	-	-	TRBV19	CASSIVATGELFF	TGTGCCAGTAGTATAGTCGCCACCGGGGAGCTGTTTTTT
14	TRBJ2-7	-	-	TRBV7-2	CASSLAGSETQYFF	TGTGCCAGCAGCTTAGCGGGGTCAGAGACCCAGTATTTTTTC
14	TRBJ1-1	-	-	TRBV29-1	CSVQPTAMNTEAFF	TGCAGCGTCCAACCGACAGCTATGAACACTGAAGCTTTCTTC
16	TRBJ1-5	TRBD1	few	TRBV7-2	CASSLNPGQNNQPQHF	TGTGCCAGCAGCTTAAACCCGGGACAGAACAATCAGCCCCAGCATTTT
15	TRBJ1-6	-	once	TRBV9	CASSVGGATNSPLHF	TGTGCCAGCAGCGTAGGAGGAGCTACTAATTCACCCCTCCACTTT
15	TRBJ1-2	TRBD1	-	TRBV7-6	CASSPADREGYVYTF	TGTGCCAGCAGCCCAGCTGACAGGGAGGGATATGTCTACACCTTC
16	TRBJ1-6	TRBD1	-	TRBV19	CASSSATGAYSSPLHF	TGTGCCAGTAGTTCCGCCACAGGGGCTTATAGTTCCCCCCTCCACTTT
15	TRBJ2-3	TRBD2	-	TRBV7-3	CASSAASGLNYEQYF	TGTGCCAGCAGCGCAGCTAGCGGGCTAAACTACGAGCAGTATTTT
16	TRBJ1-6	TRBD1	-	TRBV19	CASSMDPGGYNSPLHF	TGTGCCAGTAGTATGGATCCAGGGGGTTATAATTCACCCCTCCACTTT
12	TRBJ2-7	-	-	TRBV20-1	CSAWHSPNSQYF	TGCAGTGCTTGGCACAGTCCTAATTCACAGTACTTC
15	TRBJ1-1	-	-	TRBV7-2	CASSPPGTGRTVAFF	TGTGCCAGCAGCCCCCCAGGGACGGGGCGCACGGTTGCTTTCTTT
17	TRBJ2-3	-	-	TRBV4-2	CASSQAVPGLYTDTQYF	TGTGCCAGCAGCCAAGCCGTACCGGGACTCTACACAGATACGCAGTATTTT
14	TRBJ2-1	-	-	TRBV12-3/TRBV12-4	CASSLGDVPNEQFF	TGTGCCAGCAGTTTGGGGGACGTTCCCAATGAGCAGTTCTTC
13	TRBJ1-1	-	-	TRBV7-2	CASSFIAGTEAFF	TGTGCCAGCAGCTTTATCGCAGGCACTGAAGCTTTCTTT
13	TRBJ1-1	TRBD1	-	TRBV10-1	CASRLEGGNEAFF	TGCGCCAGCAGGTTAGAAGGGGGCAATGAAGCTTTCTTC
13	TRBJ2-3	TRBD1	many	TRBV29-1	CSVADRGSDTQYF	TGCAGCGTTGCGGACAGGGGGTCCGATACGCAGTATTTT
13	TRBJ2-5	-	once	TRBV20-1	CSARRQGRETQYF	TGCAGTGCTAGAAGGCAGGGTCGGGAGACCCAGTACTTC
13	TRBJ2-3	-	once	TRBV2	CASSRGRGDTRYF	TGTGCCAGCAGCCGTGGGCGTGGAGATACCCGGTATTTT
13	TRBJ1-1	-	few	TRBV10-3	CASHRTENTEAFF	TGTGCCAGCCATCGGACAGAGAACACTGAAGCTTTCTTT
14	TRBJ2-7	-	-	TRBV5-1	CASSSPGGSREQYF	TGCGCCAGCAGCTCTCCGGGGGGCTCGAGGGAGCAGTACTTC
15	TRBJ2-7	TRBD2	-	TRBV7-6	CASSLDSGSYYEQYF	TGTGCCAGCAGCCTTGATAGCGGGAGTTATTACGAGCAGTACTTC
14	TRBJ2-3	-	-	TRBV10-2	CASSDAAGTDTQYF	TGCGCCAGCAGTGACGCCGCGGGCACGGATACGCAGTATTTT
14	TRBJ2-2	-	many	TRBV11-2	CASSWRVDTGELFF	TGTGCCAGCAGCTGGAGGGTGGACACCGGGGAGCTGTTTTTT
15	TRBJ2-1	-	-	TRBV5-7	CASSTGGEAYNEQFF	TGTGCCAGCAGCACCGGAGGGGAAGCCTACAATGAGCAGTTCTTC
22	TRBJ2-1	-	-	TRBV12-3/TRBV12-4	CDSSFYICSATPGLAGYNEQFF	-
15	TRBJ1-1	-	once	TRBV10-1	CASSEARWWNTEAFF	TGCGCCAGCAGTGAAGCCAGATGGTGGAACACTGAAGCTTTCTTT